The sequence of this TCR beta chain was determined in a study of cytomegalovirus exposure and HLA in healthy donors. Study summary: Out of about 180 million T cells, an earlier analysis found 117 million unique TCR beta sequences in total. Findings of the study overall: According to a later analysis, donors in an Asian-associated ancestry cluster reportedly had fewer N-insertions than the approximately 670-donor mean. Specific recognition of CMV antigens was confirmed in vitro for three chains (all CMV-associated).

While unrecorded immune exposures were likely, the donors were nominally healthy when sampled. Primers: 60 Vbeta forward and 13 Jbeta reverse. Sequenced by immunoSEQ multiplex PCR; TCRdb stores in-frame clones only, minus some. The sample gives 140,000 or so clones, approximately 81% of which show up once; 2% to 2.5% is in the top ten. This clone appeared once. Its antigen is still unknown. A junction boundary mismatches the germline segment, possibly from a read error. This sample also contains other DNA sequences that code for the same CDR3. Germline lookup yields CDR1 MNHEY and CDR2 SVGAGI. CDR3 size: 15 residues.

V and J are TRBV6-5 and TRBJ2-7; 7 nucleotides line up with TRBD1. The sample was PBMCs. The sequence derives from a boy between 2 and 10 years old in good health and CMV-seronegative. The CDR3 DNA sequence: TGCGCCAGCAGTTACACACACCAGGGGGCCTACGAGCAGTACTTC. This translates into CASSYTHQGAYEQYF.